This TCR beta chain was documented in a study of shared clonotypes between healthy human individuals. Looking at the study overall: Three plates were used per donor for CD4 naive, three for CD4 memory, two for CD8 naive and one for CD8 memory. Notes on the study in general: With few donors, the genetic and exposure-history diversity represented was limited. Rarefaction exposed incomplete sorted-subset sequencing despite large depth.

Germline V gene sequence: CDR1 SNHLY, CDR2 FYNNEI. The CDR3 totals 15 residues. Comments on this clone: Its antigen is unknown.

For every subset, genomic DNA was evenly distributed across several immunoSEQ plates. The assay was immunoSEQ multiplex PCR, and TCRdb's table has in-frame clones only and misses some. The sample yields about 600,000 clones, approximately 97% seen once. The V gene is TRBV2, the J gene TRBJ2-5; 9 bases agree with TRBD2. The J call could be wrong; TRBJ2-7 is a better fit for the DNA end. The sequence was obtained from a woman aged 25 to 39 in good health. The sequenced material came from naive CD4+ T cells sorted from blood. Subset defined: CD45RA+ positively selected. The CDR3 coding sequence is TGTGCCAGCCCGCGCGTAGCGGGAGTCTCCTACGAGCAGTACTTC. Residues: CASPRVAGVSYEQYF.